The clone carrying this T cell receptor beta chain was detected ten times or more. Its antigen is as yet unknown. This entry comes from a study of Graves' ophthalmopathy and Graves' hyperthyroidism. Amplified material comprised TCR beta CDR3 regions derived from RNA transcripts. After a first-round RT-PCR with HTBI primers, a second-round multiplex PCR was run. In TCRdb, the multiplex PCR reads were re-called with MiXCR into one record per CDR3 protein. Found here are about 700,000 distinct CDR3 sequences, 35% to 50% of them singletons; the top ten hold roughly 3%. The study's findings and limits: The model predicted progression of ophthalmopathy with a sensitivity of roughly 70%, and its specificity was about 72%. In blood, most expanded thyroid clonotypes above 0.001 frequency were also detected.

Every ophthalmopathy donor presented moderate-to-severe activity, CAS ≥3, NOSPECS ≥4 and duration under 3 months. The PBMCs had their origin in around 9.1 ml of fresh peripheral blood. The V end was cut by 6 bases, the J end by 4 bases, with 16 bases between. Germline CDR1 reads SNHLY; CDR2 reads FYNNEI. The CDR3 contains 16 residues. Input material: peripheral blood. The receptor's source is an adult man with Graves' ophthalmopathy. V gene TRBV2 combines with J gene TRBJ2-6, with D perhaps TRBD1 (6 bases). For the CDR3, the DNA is TGTGCCAGCAGCGATACTACAGGGAAAGGGGCCAACGTCCTGACTTTC. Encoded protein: CASSDTTGKGANVLTF.